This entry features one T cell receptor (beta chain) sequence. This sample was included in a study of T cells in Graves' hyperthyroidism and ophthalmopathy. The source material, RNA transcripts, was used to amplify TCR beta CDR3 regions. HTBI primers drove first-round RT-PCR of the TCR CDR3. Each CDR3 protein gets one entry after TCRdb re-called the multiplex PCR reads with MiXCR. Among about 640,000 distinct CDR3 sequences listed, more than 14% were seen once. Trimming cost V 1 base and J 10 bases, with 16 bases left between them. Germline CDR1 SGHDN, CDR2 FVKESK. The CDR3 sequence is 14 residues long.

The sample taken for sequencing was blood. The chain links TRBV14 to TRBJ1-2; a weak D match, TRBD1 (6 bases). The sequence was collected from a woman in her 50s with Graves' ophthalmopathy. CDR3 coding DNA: TGTGCCAGCAGCCAAGTCGCACAGGGCGAATACTACACCTTC. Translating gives CASSQVAQGEYYTF.